This T cell receptor (beta chain) was documented in a study of prognosis after radiotherapy for stage I lung cancer. Study-wide background: Patients were roughly 13 men and five to seven women aged 53 to 84, median about 79 years.

V lost 2 bases and J 2 bases, leaving 7 bases between the germline ends. This CDR3 comprises 13 residues. Germline V CDR1 and CDR2: MNHEY, SMNVEV (reference sequence). Study results and caveats: It was reported that patients with metastases and those without them differed in TRBV and TRBJ gene usage.

Genomic DNA provided the template from which TCR beta CDR3 was amplified by two-round multiplex PCR. The first PCR round targeted every TRBV and TRBJ gene with specific primers. Universal primers featured in the second PCR round. MiXCR was run by TCRdb on the multiplex PCR reads, yielding one entry per CDR3 protein. The table lists 20,000 to 25,000 distinct CDR3 sequences, 40% of them singletons, with around a fifth in the top ten. At least ten counts were recorded for this clonotype. Its specificity is unknown. The blood draw at each of two time points yielded around 6.2 milliliters of peripheral blood.

Sequenced here: PBMCs, sampled before or after stereotactic body radiation therapy (not recorded which). The chain has TRBV27 and TRBJ2-7, with D possibly matching TRBD1 (5 bases). This clonotype originated in a donor of 50 years or more with non-small cell lung cancer. CDR3 loop: CASSLARAYEQYF. The CDR3 nucleotides are TGTGCCAGCAGTTTAGCCAGGGCCTACGAGCAGTACTTC.